This is a list of T cell receptor beta chains from one sample in a study of blood T cell repertoires in COVID-19. The data were produced by immunoSEQ multiplex PCR, yet TCRdb's version contains in-frame clones alone and is incomplete. The table lists 300,000 to 350,000 clones, roughly nine tenths of them singletons. The sequencing input was PBMCs or T cells enriched from blood (not recorded which). The receptors originated from a woman aged 30 to 39 who had recovered from COVID-19. CDR3s include the opening cysteine and the closing phenylalanine or tryptophan. The order of the fields is clone size, J gene, D gene, V gene, CDR3 DNA, CDR3 protein. The D gene is left open where the match is weak. Only part of the rows carry a size: once, few, many, or a class if the clone is expanded.

>-|TRBJ2-3|TRBD2|TRBV10-3
TGTGCCACCGTAGCGGGGGCCAACCCTCGCACAGATACGCAGTATTTT
CATVAGANPRTDTQYF
>-|TRBJ2-7|-|TRBV7-2
TGTGCCAGCAGCTTGAGGTACGAGCAGTACTTC
CASSLRYEQYF
>-|TRBJ1-3|TRBD1|TRBV9
TGTGCCAGCAGCGTAGGGACAGGGGCCGGAAACACCATATATTTT
CASSVGTGAGNTIYF
>-|TRBJ1-5|-|TRBV6-1
TGTGCCAGCAGTGACCTCCCTTCCGGGACATCCTATAGCAATCAGCCCCAGCATTTT
CASSDLPSGTSYSNQPQHF
>-|TRBJ1-5|-|TRBV30
TGTGCCTGGAGTGTAGGGCAGGGCCGTCAGCCCCAGCATTTT
CAWSVGQGRQPQHF
>-|TRBJ1-6|TRBD1|TRBV14
TGTGCCAGCAGCGAGCACAGGGGGCTGCTCTATAATTCACCCCTCCACTTT
CASSEHRGLLYNSPLHF
>-|TRBJ1-2|-|TRBV24-1
TGTGCCACCAGTGACCCGATTGCGGGGGACGGCTACACCTTC
CATSDPIAGDGYTF
>-|TRBJ2-1|TRBD1|TRBV4-2
TGTGCCAGCAGCCAAGGGCAGGGGGAATGGAATGAGCAGTTCTTC
CASSQGQGEWNEQFF
>-|TRBJ2-1|TRBD2|TRBV14
TGTGCCAGCAGCTACACGTTCGGGGGGGCGATAAATGAGCAGTTCTTC
CASSYTFGGAINEQFF
>-|TRBJ2-1|-|TRBV7-6
TGTGCCAGCAGCTTATTTGGTGAGAGCTCCTACAATGAGCAGTTCTTC
CASSLFGESSYNEQFF
>-|TRBJ2-3|-|TRBV13
TGTGCCAGCAGTCCGAGTCGCACAGATACGCAGTATTTT
CASSPSRTDTQYF
>few|TRBJ2-3|TRBD1|TRBV10-3
TGTGCCATCAGGGGGACAGACACAGATACGCAGTATTTT
CAIRGTDTDTQYF
>-|TRBJ2-5|TRBD2|TRBV4-3
TGCGCCAGCAGCCGGTTTGGAGCGGGGGTTAAAGAGACCCAGTACTTC
CASSRFGAGVKETQYF
>-|TRBJ2-1|-|TRBV7-9
TGTGCCAGCAACCCCGAGGACAGTCTCAATGAGCAGTTCTTC
CASNPEDSLNEQFF
>-|TRBJ2-3|-|TRBV7-9
TGTGCCAGCAGCCCCCGGGGTCGGTCCCTAACAGATACGCAGTATTTT
CASSPRGRSLTDTQYF
>-|TRBJ1-3|-|TRBV6-6
TGTGCCAGCAGTACGGGGGGAGGTGGAAACACCATATATTTT
CASSTGGGGNTIYF
>-|TRBJ2-7|TRBD2|TRBV27
TGTGCCAGCAGTTCCCTTACTAGCGGGGGAACCTACGAGCAGTACTTC
CASSSLTSGGTYEQYF
>-|TRBJ1-1|-|TRBV19
TGTGCCAGTAGCAGAAGTACTGAAGCTTTCTTT
CASSRSTEAFF
>-|TRBJ2-7|-|TRBV7-2
TGTGCCAGCAGCCAAGGGGGGGGCCTCTACGAGCAGTACTTC
CASSQGGGLYEQYF
>-|TRBJ1-2|TRBD1|TRBV4-1
TGCGCCAGCCGTCGACAGGGGGCTAACTATGGCTACACCTTC
CASRRQGANYGYTF
>-|TRBJ2-7|TRBD1|TRBV7-8
TGTGCCAGCAGCTTAGGGGACAGGGGACCCTACGAGCAGTACTTC
CASSLGDRGPYEQYF
>-|TRBJ2-1|TRBD2|TRBV11-2
TGTGCCAGCAGCTTCGCGTCGGGCCTAGCGGGGAACGGTGAGCAGTTCTTC
CASSFASGLAGNGEQFF
>-|TRBJ1-4|-|TRBV30
TGTGCCTGGGGGTTAGGGGCAACTAATGAAAAACTGTTTTTT
CAWGLGATNEKLFF
>-|TRBJ2-3|TRBD2|TRBV5-1
TGCGCCAGCAGCCCAGCGGGGGGTGGGACAGATACGCAGTATTTT
CASSPAGGGTDTQYF
>-|TRBJ2-7|TRBD1|TRBV28
TGTGCCAGCAGTTTATCCAGGGGGCGTTACGAGCAGTACTTC
CASSLSRGRYEQYF
>-|TRBJ2-1|-|TRBV29-1
TGCAGCGCCGCCCAGGGAAGCTCCTACAATGAGCAGTTCTTC
CSAAQGSSYNEQFF
>once|TRBJ2-3|-|TRBV30
TGTGCCTGGAGTCGCGGGTCCTATACGCAGTATTTT
CAWSRGSYTQYF
>-|TRBJ2-7|TRBD1|TRBV6-5
TGTGCCAGCATTCGGGACAGAGGCCCTTACGAGCAGTACTTC
CASIRDRGPYEQYF
>-|TRBJ1-2|-|TRBV9
TGTGCCAGCAGCTCCGACAGAGACTATGGCTACACCTTC
CASSSDRDYGYTF
>-|TRBJ1-1|-|TRBV5-1
TGCGCCAGCAGCTTCGTGGGGGGTGCTCACACTGAAGCTTTCTTT
CASSFVGGAHTEAFF
>-|TRBJ2-7|TRBD1|TRBV6-2/TRBV6-3
TGTGCCAGCAGCCATTCGACAGGGGGAAACTCCTACGAGCAGTACTTC
CASSHSTGGNSYEQYF
>-|TRBJ1-1|TRBD1|TRBV5-5
TGTGCCAGCAGCTTAGGGACAGGGAGGGGCTATGAAGCTTTCTTT
CASSLGTGRGYEAFF
>-|TRBJ1-5|-|TRBV2
TGTGCCAGCAGCGGGAGTAGCAATCAGCCCCAGCATTTT
CASSGSSNQPQHF
>-|TRBJ2-2|-|TRBV19
TGTGCCAGTAGTATTTGGCCTAGTAGGACCGGGGAGCTGTTTTTT
CASSIWPSRTGELFF
>-|TRBJ2-3|TRBD2|TRBV2
TGTGCCAGCAGTAACTCTGGCGGGGGGGTAGGGGATACGCAGTATTTT
CASSNSGGGVGDTQYF
>-|TRBJ2-5|TRBD2|TRBV3-1/TRBV3-2
TGTGCCAGCAGCCAAACCTCCAGCGGGGGGGCTCGAGAGACCCAGTACTTC
CASSQTSSGGARETQYF
>-|TRBJ2-2|TRBD2|TRBV27
TGTGCCAGCAGCTGGGTCGGTGGGGGGGGCACCGGGGAGCTGTTTTTT
CASSWVGGGGTGELFF
>-|TRBJ1-4|TRBD1|TRBV5-1
TGCGCCAGCAGCTTTACAGGGGAAGGGTTTTTTGAAAAACTGTTTTTT
CASSFTGEGFFEKLFF
>-|TRBJ1-1|TRBD1|TRBV5-4
TGTGCCAGCAGCTTAAAGACAGGGGGCCTCACTGAAGCTTTCTTT
CASSLKTGGLTEAFF
>few|TRBJ2-7|TRBD1|TRBV7-9
TGTGCCAGCGGATCCGACAGGGTAAACTCCTACGAGCAGTACTTC
CASGSDRVNSYEQYF
>-|TRBJ1-2|-|TRBV12-2
TGTGCAAGTCGCTTCCCAGGGGGCGGGTATGGCTACACCTTC
CASRFPGGGYGYTF
>-|TRBJ2-7|TRBD1|TRBV10-3
TGTGCCACGAAAGGGACAGGGCCTTGGTTGGTGGACGAGCAGTACTTC
CATKGTGPWLVDEQYF
>-|TRBJ2-2|-|TRBV5-1
TGCGCCAGCGGGCCGGGGGTTGACCTCCCGAGGGACACCGGGGAGCTGTTTTTT
CASGPGVDLPRDTGELFF
>-|TRBJ2-1|-|TRBV7-9
TGTGCCAGCAGCACAGGACCCCAGCGCCAACTCACCCCCTACAATGAGCAGTTCTTC
CASSTGPQRQLTPYNEQFF
>-|TRBJ2-5|-|TRBV19
TGTGCCAGTAGTGGATGGGCGGGGCAAGAGACCCAGTACTTC
CASSGWAGQETQYF
>-|TRBJ2-2|-|TRBV11-2
TGTGCCAGCAGCGCGGGACGGACGAACACCGGGGAGCTGTTTTTT
CASSAGRTNTGELFF
>-|TRBJ2-7|TRBD1|TRBV11-3
TGTGCCAGCAGAAAGGACAGGGACTCCTACGAGCAGTACTTC
CASRKDRDSYEQYF
>-|TRBJ1-1|-|TRBV7-9
TGTGCCAGCAGAGAGCGTGGATTCATGAACACTGAAGCTTTCTTT
CASRERGFMNTEAFF
>once|TRBJ1-6|TRBD1|TRBV7-6
TGTGCCAGCAGCCAAGCCGGGACAGGGATTAATTCACCCCTCCACTTT
CASSQAGTGINSPLHF
>-|TRBJ2-1|TRBD2|TRBV11-2
TGTGCCAGCAGCCCCAGCGGGACCATCTACAATGAGCAGTTCTTC
CASSPSGTIYNEQFF